This TCR beta chain was retrieved from a study of CD8 T cells in ankylosing spondylitis. Regarding the study as a whole: Previous work reported some of these motif variants in the synovial fluid and blood of reactive arthritis.

The CDR3 runs 14 residues. Trimming took 6 bases from V and 4 from J, leaving 16 bases between them. This clonotype appeared many times. Antigen unknown. TCRdb called the 5' RACE reads again in MiXCR, with one record for every CDR3 protein. The table has about 350,000 distinct CDR3 sequences, 20% to 25% seen once. The chain employs TRBV12-3 or TRBV12-4 and TRBJ2-7, with D perhaps TRBD1 or TRBD2 (5 bases each). This TCR came from a male donor with ankylosing spondylitis or in good health (not recorded which). The sample consisted of blood, either unsorted or a sorted T cell fraction (not recorded which). The CDR3 spells CASRDSGTVYEQYF. CDR3 nucleotide sequence: TGTGCCAGCAGGGATTCCGGGACGGTTTACGAGCAGTACTTC.